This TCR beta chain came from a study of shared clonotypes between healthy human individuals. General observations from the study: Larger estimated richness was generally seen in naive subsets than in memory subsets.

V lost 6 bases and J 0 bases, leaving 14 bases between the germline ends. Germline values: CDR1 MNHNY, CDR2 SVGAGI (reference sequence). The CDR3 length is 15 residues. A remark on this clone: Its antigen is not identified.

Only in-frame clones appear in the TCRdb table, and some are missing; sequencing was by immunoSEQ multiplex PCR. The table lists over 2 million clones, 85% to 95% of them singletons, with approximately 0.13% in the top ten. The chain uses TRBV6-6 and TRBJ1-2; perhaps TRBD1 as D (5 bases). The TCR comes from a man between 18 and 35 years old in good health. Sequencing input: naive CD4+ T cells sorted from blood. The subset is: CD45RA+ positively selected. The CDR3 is CASSRDSQANYGYTF. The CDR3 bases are TGTGCCAGCAGCCGCGACAGCCAAGCTAACTATGGCTACACCTTC.